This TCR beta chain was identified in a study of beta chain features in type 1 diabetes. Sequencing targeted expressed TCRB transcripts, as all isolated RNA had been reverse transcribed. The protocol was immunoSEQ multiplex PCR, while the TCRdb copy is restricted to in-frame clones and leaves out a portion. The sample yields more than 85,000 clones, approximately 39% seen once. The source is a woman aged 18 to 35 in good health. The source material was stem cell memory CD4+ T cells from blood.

CDR3 sequence: CASSIWGKSTDTQYF. CDR3 sequence (DNA): TGTGCCAGTAGTATTTGGGGCAAAAGCACAGATACGCAGTATTTT. The rearrangement joins TRBV19 to TRBJ2-3, with a tentative D call TRBD1 (5 bases). The CDR3 totals 15 residues. Germline V gives CDR1 LNHDA, CDR2 SQIVND (reference sequence). V was trimmed by 3 bases and J by 0 bases, leaving 10 bases between them.